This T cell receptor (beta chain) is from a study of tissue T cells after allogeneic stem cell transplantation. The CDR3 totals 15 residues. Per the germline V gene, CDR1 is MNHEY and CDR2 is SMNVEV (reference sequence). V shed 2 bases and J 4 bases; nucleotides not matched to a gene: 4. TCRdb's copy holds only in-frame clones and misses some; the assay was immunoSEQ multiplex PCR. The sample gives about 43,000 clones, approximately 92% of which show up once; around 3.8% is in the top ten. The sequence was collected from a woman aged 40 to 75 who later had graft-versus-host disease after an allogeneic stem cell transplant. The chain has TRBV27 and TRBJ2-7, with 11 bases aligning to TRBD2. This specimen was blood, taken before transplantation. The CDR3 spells CASSLGTSGSYEQYF. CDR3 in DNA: TGTGCCAGCAGTTTAGGAACTAGCGGGAGTTACGAGCAGTACTTC.